The T cell receptor (beta chain) under discussion was sequenced for a study of tumor and adjacent non-tumor tissue in lung cancer. Concerning this clonotype itself: At one end the junction does not follow the germline gene, possibly because of a read error.

CDR1 is SQVTM and CDR2 is ANQGSEA in the germline V gene. CDR3 length: 13 amino acids. The library came from three nested PCR rounds adapted from ARM-PCR protocols. Each CDR3 protein gets one entry after TCRdb re-called the multiplex PCR reads with MiXCR. This table has 70,000 to 90,000 distinct CDR3 sequences, roughly 80% appearing once. No cell sorting was done before RNA was extracted from the tissue. Sample: lung tumor tissue. The chain has TRBV29-1 and TRBJ1-1; D possibly corresponds to TRBD1 (5 bases). This TCR derives from a woman between 45 and 60 years old with non-small cell lung cancer. CDR3 sequence reads: CRVAWSDGAEAFF. The DNA for the CDR3 is TGCAGGGTCGCATGGAGCGACGGGGCTGAAGCATTCTTT.